The subject of this entry is one T cell receptor (beta chain). The data originate from a study of blood T cell repertoires in COVID-19. Study information: Both acute and convalescent COVID-19 samples were obtained from the United States, Italy and Spain. T cells, B-cell-depleted T cells, or PBMCs provided the cDNA or gDNA that served as material.

Germline assignment: CDR1 SGHTA and CDR2 FQGNSA. V shed 5 bases, J shed 7 bases, and the junction held 5 bases outside the gene matches. The length of the CDR3 is 13 residues. Sequencing used immunoSEQ multiplex PCR; TCRdb keeps in-frame clones, though not all of them. Here the sample spans about 170,000 clones, approximately 85% being singletons. This TCR was sampled from a man in his 60s who had recovered from COVID-19. The chain employs TRBV7-2 and TRBJ1-5; 7 nucleotides agree with TRBD1. The sequencing input was peripheral blood. CDR3 residues: CASSTQGIQPQHF. CDR3 bases: TGTGCCAGCAGCACACAGGGGATACAGCCCCAGCATTTT.